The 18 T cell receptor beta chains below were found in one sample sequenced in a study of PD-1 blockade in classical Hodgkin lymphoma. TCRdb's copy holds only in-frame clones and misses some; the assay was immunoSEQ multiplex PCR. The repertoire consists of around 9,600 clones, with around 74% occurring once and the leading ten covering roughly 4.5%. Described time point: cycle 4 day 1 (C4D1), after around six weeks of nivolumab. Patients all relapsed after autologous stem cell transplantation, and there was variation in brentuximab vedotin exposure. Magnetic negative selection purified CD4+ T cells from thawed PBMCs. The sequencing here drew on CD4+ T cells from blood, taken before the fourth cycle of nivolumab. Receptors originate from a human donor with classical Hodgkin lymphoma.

CDR3 loop: CASSKVVGNEKLFF. CDR3 nucleotides: TGCGCCAGCAGTAAAGTGGTAGGGAATGAAAAACTGTTTTTT. The chain couples TRBV5-1 to TRBJ1-4; D gene ambiguous. This CDR3 region has 14 residues. CDR1 is SGHRS and CDR2 is YFSETQ in the germline V gene. V was shortened by 5 bases and J by 5 bases, with 13 bases between the two germline ends.

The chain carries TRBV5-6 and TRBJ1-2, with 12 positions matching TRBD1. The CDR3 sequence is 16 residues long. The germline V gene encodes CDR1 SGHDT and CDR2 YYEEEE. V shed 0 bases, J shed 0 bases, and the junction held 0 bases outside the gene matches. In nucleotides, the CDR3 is TGTGCCAGCAGCTTGGGGGACAGGGGGCCTAACTATGGCTACACCTTC. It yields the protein CASSLGDRGPNYGYTF.

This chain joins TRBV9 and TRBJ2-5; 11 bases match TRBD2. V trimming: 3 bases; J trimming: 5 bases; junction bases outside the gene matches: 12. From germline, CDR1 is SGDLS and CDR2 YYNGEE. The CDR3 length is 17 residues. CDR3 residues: CASSALSSGGAGETQYF. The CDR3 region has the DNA TGTGCCAGCAGCGCCTTAAGTAGCGGGGGGGCTGGGGAGACCCAGTACTTC.

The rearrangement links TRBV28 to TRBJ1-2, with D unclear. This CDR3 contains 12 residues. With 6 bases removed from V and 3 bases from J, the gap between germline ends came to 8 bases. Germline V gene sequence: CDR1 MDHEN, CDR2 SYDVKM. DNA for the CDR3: TGTGCCAGCAGATCTGGACACTATGGCTACACCTTC. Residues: CASRSGHYGYTF.

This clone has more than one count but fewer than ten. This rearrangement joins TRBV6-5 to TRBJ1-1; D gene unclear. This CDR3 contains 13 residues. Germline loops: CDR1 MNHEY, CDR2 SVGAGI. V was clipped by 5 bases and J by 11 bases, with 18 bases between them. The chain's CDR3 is CASSEAGETRAFF. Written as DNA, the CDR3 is TGTGCCAGCAGTGAAGCCGGAGAGACAAGGGCTTTCTTT.

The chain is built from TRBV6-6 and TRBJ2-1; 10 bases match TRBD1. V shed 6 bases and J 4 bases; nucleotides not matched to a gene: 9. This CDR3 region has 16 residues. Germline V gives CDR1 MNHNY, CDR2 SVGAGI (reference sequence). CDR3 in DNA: TGTGCCAGCAGCTCCGCCGGGACAGGGGTTTACAATGAGCAGTTCTTC. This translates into CASSSAGTGVYNEQFF.

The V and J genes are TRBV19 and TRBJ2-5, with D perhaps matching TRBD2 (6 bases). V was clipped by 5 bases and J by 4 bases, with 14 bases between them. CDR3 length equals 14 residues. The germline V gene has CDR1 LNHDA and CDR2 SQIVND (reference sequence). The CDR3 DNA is TGTGCCAGTAGTCAAACCCGGAGGGGAGAGACCCAGTACTTC. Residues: CASSQTRRGETQYF. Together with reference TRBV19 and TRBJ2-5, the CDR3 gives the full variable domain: DGGITQSPKYLFRKEGQNVTLSCEQNLNHDAMYWYRQDPGQGLRLIYYSQIVNDFQKGDIAEGYSVSREKKESFPLTVTSAQKNPTAFYLCASSQTRRGETQYFGPGTRLLVL.

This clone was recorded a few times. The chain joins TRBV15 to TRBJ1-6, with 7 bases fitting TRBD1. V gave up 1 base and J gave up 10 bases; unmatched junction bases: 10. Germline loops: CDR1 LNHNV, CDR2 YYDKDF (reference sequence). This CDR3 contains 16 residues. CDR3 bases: TGTGCCACCAGCAGAGGGGGTACAGGGGTTGGCTCACCCCTCCACTTT. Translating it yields CATSRGGTGVGSPLHF.

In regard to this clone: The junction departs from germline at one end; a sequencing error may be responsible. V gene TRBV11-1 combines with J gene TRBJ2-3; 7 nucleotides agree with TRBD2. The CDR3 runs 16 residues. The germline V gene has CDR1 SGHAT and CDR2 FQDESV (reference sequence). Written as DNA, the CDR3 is TGTGCCGGCAGCTTGTTAGCGGGCAGGCTCACAGATACGCAGTATTTT. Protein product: CAGSLLAGRLTDTQYF.

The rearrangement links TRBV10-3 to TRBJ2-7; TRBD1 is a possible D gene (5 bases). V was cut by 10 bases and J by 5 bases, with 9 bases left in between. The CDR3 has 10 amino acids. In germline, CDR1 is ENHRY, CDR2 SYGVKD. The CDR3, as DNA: TGTGCCAACCAGGGTCACGAGCAGTACGTC. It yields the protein CANQGHEQYV.

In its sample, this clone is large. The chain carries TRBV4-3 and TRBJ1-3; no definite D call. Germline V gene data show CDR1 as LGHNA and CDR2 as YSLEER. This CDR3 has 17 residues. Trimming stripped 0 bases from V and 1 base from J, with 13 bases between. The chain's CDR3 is CASSQDIVAKSGNTIYF. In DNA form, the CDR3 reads TGCGCCAGCAGCCAAGATATCGTGGCAAAGTCTGGAAACACCATATATTTT.

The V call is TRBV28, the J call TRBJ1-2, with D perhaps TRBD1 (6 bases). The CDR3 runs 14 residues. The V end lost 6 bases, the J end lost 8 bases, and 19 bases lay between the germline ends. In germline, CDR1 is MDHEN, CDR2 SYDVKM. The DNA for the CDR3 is TGTGCCAGCAGCACTGGGGGGGGCGCTGGCGGCTACACCTTC. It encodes CASSTGGGAGGYTF.

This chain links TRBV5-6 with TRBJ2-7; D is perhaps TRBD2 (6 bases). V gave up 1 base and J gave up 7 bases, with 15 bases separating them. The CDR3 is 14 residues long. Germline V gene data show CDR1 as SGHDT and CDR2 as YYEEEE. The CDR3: CASSLSSGVGEQYF. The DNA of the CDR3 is TGTGCCAGCAGCTTGTCTTCGGGGGTGGGAGAGCAGTACTTC. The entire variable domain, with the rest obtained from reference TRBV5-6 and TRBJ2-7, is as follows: DAGVTQSPTHLIKTRGQQVTLRCSPKSGHDTVSWYQQALGQGPQFIFQYYEEEERQRGNFPDRFSGHQFPNYSSELNVNALLLGDSALYLCASSLSSGVGEQYFGPGTRLTVT.

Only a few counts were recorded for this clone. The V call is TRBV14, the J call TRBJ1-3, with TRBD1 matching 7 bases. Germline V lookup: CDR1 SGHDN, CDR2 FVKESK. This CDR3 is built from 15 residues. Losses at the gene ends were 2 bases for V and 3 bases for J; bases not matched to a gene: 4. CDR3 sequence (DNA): TGTGCCAGCAGCCAACAGACAGGGTATGGAAACACCATATATTTT. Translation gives CASSQQTGYGNTIYF.

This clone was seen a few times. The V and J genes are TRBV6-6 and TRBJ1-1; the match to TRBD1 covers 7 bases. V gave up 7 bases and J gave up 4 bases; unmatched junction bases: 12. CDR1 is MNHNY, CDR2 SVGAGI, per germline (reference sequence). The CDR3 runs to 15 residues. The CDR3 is CASTEGPGGGTEAFF. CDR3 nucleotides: TGTGCCAGCACGGAGGGGCCAGGGGGAGGCACTGAAGCTTTCTTT.

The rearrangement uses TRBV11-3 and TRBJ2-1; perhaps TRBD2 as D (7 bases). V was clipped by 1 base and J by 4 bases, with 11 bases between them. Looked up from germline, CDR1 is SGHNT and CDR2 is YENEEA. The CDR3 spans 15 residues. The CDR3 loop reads CASSLAGGDYNEQFF. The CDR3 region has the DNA TGTGCCAGCAGCTTAGCGGGGGGCGATTACAATGAGCAGTTCTTC.

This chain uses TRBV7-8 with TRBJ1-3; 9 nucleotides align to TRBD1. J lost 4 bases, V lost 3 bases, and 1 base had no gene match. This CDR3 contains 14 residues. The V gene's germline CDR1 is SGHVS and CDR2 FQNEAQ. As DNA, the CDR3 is TGTGCCAGCAGCTTCACAGGGGGCGGAAACACCATATATTTT. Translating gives CASSFTGGGNTIYF.

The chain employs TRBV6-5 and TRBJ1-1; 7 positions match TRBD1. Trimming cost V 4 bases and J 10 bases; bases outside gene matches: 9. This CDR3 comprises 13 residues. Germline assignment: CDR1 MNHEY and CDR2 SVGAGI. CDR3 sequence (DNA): TGTGCCAGCAGTTCGCAAAGACAGGGACGAGCTTTCTTT. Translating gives CASSSQRQGRAFF.